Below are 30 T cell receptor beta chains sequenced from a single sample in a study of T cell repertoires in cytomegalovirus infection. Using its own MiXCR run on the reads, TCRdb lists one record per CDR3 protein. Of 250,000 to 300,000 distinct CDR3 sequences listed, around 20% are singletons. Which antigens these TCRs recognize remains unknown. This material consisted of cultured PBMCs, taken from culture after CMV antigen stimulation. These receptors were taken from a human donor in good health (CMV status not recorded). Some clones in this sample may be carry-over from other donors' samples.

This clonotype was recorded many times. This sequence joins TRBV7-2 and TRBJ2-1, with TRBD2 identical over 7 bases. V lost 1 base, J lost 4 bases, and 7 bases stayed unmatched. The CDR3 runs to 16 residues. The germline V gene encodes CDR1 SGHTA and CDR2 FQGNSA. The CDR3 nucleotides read TGTGCCAGCAGCTTAGGCCCTAGCGGCAGATACAATGAGCAGTTCTTC. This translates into CASSLGPSGRYNEQFF. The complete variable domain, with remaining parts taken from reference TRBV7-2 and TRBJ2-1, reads GAGVSQSPSNKVTEKGKDVELRCDPISGHTALYWYRQSLGQGLEFLIYFQGNSAPDKSGLPSDRFSAERTGGSVSTLTIQRTQQEDSAVYLCASSLGPSGRYNEQFFGPGTRLTVL.

CDR3 DNA: TGTGCCACCAGCAGGGGTACAGGTCAAGAGACCCAGTACTTC. Amino acids: CATSRGTGQETQYF. The chain combines TRBV15 with TRBJ2-5; D is possibly TRBD1 (5 bases). The V and J ends lost 3 bases and 2 bases respectively, with 10 bases between them. This CDR3 has 14 amino acids. Germline CDR1 is LNHNV and CDR2 is YYDKDF (reference sequence).

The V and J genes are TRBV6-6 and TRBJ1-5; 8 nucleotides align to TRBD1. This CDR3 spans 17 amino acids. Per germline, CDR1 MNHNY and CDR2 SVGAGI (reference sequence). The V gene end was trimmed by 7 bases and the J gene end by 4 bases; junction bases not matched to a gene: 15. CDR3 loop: CASTPPRTGKANQPQHF. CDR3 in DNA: TGTGCCAGCACCCCGCCCCGGACAGGGAAAGCAAATCAGCCCCAGCATTTT.

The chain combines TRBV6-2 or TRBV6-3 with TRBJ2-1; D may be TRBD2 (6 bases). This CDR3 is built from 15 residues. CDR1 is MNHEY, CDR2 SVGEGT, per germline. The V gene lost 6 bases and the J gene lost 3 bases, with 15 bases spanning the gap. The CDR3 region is CASSRDGGNYNEQFF. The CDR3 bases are TGTGCCAGCAGCCGAGACGGCGGGAACTACAATGAGCAGTTCTTC.

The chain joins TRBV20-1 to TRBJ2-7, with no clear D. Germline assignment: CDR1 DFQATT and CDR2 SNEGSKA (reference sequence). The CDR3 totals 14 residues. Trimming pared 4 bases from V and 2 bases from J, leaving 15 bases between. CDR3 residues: CSATHLRTAYEQYF. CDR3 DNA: TGCAGTGCTACCCACCTGAGGACCGCCTACGAGCAGTACTTC.

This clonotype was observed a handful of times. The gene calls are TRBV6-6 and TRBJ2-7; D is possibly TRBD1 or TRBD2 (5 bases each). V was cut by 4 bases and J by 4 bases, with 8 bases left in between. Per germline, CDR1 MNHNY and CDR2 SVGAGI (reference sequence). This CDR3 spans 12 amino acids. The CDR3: CASSWDGYEQYV. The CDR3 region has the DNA TGTGCCAGCAGTTGGGACGGTTACGAGCAGTACGTC.

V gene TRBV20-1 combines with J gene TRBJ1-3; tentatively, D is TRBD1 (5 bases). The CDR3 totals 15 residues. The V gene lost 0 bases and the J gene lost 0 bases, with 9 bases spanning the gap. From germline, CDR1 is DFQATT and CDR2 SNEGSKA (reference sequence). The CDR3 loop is CSARDVRDSGNTIYF. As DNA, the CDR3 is TGCAGTGCTAGAGATGTCAGGGACTCTGGAAACACCATATATTTT.

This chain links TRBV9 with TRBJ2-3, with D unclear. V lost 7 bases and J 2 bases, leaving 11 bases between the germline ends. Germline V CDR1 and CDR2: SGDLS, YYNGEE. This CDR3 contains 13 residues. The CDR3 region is CASAPGHTDTQYF. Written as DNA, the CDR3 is TGTGCCAGCGCTCCAGGCCACACAGATACGCAGTATTTT.

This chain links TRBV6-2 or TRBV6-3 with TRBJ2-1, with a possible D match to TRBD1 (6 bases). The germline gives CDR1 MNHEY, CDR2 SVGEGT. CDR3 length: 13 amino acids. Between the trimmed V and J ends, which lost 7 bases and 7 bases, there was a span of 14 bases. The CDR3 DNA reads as TGTGCCAGCACCGTTGGGGGCATTAATGAGCAGTTCTTC. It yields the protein CASTVGGINEQFF.

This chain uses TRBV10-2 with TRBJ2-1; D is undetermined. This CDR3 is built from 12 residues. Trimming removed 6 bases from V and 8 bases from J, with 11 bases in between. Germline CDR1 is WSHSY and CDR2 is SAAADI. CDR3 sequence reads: CASRRSADEQFF. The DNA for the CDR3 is TGCGCCAGCAGGAGGTCGGCGGATGAGCAGTTCTTC.

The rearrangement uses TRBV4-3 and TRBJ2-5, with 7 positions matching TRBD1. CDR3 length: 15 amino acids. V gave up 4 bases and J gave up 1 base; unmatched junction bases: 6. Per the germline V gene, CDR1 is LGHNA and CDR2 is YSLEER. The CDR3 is CASSLRDRPQETQYF. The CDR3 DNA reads TGCGCCAGCAGCCTCCGGGACAGACCCCAAGAGACCCAGTACTTC.

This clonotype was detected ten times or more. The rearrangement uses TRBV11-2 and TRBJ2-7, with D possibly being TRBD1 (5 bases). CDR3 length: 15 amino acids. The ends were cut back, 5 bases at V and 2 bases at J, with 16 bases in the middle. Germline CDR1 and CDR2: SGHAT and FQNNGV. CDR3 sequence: CASSPLRGSTYEQYF. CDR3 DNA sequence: TGTGCCAGCAGCCCACTTAGGGGCAGCACCTACGAGCAGTACTTC.

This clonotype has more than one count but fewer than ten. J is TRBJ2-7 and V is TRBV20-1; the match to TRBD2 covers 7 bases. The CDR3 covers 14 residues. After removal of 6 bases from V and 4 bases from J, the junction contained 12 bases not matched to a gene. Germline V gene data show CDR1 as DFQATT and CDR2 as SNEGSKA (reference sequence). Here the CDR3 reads CSAVSASGVYEQYF. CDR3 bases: TGCAGTGCCGTATCGGCTAGCGGAGTATACGAGCAGTACTTC.

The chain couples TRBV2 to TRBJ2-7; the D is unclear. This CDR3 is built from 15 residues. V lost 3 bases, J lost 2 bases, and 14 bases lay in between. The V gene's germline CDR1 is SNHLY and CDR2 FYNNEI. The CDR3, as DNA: TGTGCCAGCAGTGAGGCTTCGGGCCGTCCCTACGAGCAGTACGTC. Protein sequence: CASSEASGRPYEQYV.

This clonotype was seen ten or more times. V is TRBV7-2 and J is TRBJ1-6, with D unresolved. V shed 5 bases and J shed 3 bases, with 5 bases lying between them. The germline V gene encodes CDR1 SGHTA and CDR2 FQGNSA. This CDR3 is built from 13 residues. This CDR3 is CASSQIYNSPLHF. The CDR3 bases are TGTGCCAGCAGCCAAATCTATAATTCACCCCTCCACTTT. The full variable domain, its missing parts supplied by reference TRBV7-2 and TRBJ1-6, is GAGVSQSPSNKVTEKGKDVELRCDPISGHTALYWYRQSLGQGLEFLIYFQGNSAPDKSGLPSDRFSAERTGGSVSTLTIQRTQQEDSAVYLCASSQIYNSPLHFGNGTRLTVT.

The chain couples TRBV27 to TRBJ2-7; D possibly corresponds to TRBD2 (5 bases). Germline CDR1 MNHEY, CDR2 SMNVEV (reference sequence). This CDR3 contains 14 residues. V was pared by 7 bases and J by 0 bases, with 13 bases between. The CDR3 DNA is TGTGCCAGCAAGTACCAGCGGAGCTCCTACGAGCAGTACTTC. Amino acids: CASKYQRSSYEQYF.

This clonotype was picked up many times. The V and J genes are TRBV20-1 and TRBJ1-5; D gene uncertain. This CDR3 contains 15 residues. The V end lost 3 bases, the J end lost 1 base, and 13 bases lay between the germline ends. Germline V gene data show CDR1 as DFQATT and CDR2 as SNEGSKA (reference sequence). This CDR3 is CSASLGRESNQPQHF. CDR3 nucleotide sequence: TGCAGTGCTAGTCTTGGACGGGAAAGCAATCAGCCCCAGCATTTT.

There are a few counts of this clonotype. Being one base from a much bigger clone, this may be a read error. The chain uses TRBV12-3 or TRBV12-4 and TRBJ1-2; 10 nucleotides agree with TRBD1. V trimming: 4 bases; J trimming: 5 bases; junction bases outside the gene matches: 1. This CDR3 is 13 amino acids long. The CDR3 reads CASSWGQGYGYTF. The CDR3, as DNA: TGTGCCAGCAGTTGGGGACAGGGGTATGGCTACACCTTC.

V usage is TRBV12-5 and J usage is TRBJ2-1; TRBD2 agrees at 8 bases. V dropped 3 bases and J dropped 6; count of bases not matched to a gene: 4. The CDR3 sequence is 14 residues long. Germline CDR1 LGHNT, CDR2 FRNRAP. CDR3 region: CASGFSGSSNEQFF. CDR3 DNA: TGTGCTAGTGGTTTCAGCGGGAGCTCCAATGAGCAGTTCTTC.

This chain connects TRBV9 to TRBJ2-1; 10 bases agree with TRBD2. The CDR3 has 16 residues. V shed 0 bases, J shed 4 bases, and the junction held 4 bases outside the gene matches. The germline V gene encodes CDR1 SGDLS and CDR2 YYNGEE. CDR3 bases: TGTGCCAGCAGCGTAGGCGCTAGCGGGAGATACAATGAGCAGTTCTTC. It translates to CASSVGASGRYNEQFF. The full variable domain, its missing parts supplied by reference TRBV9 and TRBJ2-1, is DSGVTQTPKHLITATGQRVTLRCSPRSGDLSVYWYQQSLDQGLQFLIQYYNGEERAKGNILERFSAQQFPDLHSELNLSSLELGDSALYFCASSVGASGRYNEQFFGPGTRLTVL.

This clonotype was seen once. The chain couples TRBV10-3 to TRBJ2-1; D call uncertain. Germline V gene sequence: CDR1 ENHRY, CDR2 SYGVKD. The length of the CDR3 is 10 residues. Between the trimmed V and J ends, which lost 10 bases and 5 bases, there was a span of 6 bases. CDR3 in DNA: TGTGCCACTTCCAACAATGAGCAGTTCTTC. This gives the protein CATSNNEQFF.

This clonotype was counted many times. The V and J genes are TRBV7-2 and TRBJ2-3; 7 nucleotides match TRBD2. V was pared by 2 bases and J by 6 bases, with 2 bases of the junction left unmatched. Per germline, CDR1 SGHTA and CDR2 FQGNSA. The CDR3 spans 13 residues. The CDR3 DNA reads TGTGCCAGCAGCTTAAGGGAGGGGGATACGCAGTATTTT. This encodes CASSLREGDTQYF.

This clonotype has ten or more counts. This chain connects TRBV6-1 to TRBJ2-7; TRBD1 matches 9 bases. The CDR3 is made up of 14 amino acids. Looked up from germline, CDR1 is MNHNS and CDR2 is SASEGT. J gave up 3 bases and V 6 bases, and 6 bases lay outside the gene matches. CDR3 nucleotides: TGTGCCAGCAGGGCCGGGACAGGGATCTACGAGCAGTACTTC. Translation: CASRAGTGIYEQYF.

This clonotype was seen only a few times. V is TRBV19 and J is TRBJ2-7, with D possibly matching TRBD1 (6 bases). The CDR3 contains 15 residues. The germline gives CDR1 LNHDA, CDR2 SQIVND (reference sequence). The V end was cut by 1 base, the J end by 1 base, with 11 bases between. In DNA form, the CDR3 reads TGTGCCAGTAGTATAGCGGGCAGGGGATCCTACGAGCAGTACTTC. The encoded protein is CASSIAGRGSYEQYF.

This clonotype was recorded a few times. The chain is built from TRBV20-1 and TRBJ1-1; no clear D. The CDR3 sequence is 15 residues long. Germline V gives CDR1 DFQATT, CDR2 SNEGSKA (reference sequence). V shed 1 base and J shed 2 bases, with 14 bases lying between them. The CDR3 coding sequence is TGCAGTGCTAGAGTAGGTGAATACGTCAACACTGAAGCTTTCTTT. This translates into CSARVGEYVNTEAFF.

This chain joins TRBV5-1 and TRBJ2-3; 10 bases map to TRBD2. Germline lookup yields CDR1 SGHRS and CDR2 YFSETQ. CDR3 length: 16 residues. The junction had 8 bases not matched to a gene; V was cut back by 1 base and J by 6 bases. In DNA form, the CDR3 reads TGCGCCAGCAGCTTGTCTGAGCGGGGGGGTGACGATACGCAGTATTTT. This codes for CASSLSERGGDDTQYF.

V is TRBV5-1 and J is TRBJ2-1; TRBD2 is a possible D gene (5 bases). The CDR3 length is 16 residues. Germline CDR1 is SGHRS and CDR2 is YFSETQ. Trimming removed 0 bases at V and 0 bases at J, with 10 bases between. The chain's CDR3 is CASSLAASGSYNEQFF. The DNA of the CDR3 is TGCGCCAGCAGCTTGGCCGCCAGCGGCTCCTACAATGAGCAGTTCTTC.

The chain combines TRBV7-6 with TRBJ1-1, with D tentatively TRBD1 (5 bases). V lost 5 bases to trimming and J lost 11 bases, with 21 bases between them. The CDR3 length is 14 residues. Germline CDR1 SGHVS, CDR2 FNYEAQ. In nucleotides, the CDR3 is TGTGCCAGCAGCCCCGGGACCGGGTCCGCGTTGGCTTTCTTT. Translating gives CASSPGTGSALAFF.

CDR3 loop: CASSERLAGDQNEQFF. The CDR3 coding sequence is TGTGCCAGCAGCGAGCGACTAGCGGGAGATCAGAATGAGCAGTTCTTC. This chain joins TRBV11-2 and TRBJ2-1, with TRBD2 matching 12 bases. V gave up 5 bases and J gave up 7 bases; unmatched junction bases: 9. Per germline, CDR1 SGHAT and CDR2 FQNNGV. This CDR3 contains 16 residues. The full variable domain, rest sourced from reference TRBV11-2 and TRBJ2-1, is EAGVAQSPRYKIIEKRQSVAFWCNPISGHATLYWYQQILGQGPKLLIQFQNNGVVDDSQLPKDRFSAERLKGVDSTLKIQPAKLEDSAVYLCASSERLAGDQNEQFFGPGTRLTVL.

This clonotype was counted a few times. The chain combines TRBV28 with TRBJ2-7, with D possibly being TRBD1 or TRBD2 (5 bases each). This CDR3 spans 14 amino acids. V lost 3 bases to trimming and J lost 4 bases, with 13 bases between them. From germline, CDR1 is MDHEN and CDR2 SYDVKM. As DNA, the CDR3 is TGTGCCAGCAGTTTTGCTGGGGGATGGTACGAGCAGTACTTC. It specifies CASSFAGGWYEQYF. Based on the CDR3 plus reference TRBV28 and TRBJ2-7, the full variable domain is DVKVTQSSRYLVKRTGEKVFLECVQDMDHENMFWYRQDPGLGLRLIYFSYDVKMKEKGDIPEGYSVSREKKERFSLILESASTNQTSMYLCASSFAGGWYEQYFGPGTRLTVT.